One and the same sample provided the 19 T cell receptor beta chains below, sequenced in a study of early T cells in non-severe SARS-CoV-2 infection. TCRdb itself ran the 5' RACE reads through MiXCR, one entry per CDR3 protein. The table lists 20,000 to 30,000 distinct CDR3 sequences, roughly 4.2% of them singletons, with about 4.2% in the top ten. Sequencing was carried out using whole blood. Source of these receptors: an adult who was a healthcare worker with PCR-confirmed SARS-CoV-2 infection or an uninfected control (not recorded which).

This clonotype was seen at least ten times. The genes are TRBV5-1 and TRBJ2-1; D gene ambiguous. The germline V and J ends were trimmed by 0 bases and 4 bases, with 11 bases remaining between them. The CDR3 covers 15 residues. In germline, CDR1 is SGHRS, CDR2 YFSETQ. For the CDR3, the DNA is TGCGCCAGCAGCTTGGCCTTAGGGTATTACAATGAGCAGTTCTTC. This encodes CASSLALGYYNEQFF.

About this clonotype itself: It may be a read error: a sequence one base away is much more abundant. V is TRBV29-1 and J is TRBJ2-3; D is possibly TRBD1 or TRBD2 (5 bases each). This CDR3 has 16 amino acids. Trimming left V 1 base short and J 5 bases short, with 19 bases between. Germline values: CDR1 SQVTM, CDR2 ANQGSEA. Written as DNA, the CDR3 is TGCAGCGTTGAAGGGGGCCGGCCCCTGGAGGAAGATACGCAGTATTTT. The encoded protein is CSVEGGRPLEEDTQYF.

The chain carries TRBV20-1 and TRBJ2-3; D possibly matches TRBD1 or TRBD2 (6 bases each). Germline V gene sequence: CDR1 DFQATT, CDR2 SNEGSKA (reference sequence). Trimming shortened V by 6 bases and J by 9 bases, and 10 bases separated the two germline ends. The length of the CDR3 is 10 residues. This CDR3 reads CSAGGITQYF. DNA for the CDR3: TGCAGTGCAGGGGGGATCACGCAGTATTTT.

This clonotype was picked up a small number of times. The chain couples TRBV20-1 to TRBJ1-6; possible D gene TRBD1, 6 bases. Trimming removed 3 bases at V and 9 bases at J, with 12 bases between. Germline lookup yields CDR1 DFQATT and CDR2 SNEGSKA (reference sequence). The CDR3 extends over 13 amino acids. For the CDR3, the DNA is TGCAGTGCTAGGAGGCAGGGGTCTTCACCCCTCCACTTT. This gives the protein CSARRQGSSPLHF.

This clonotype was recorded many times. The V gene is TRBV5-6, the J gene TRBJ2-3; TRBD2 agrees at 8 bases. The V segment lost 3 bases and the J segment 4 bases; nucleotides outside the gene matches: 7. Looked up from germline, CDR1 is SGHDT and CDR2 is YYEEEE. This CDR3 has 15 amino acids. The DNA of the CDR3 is TGTGCCAGCAGCTCGGCATTAGCGGGATCAGATACGCAGTATTTT. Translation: CASSSALAGSDTQYF.

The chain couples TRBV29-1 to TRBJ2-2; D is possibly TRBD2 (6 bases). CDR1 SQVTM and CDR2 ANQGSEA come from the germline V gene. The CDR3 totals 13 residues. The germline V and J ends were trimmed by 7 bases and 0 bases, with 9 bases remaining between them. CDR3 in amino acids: CSGWDSNTGELFF. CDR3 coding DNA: TGCAGCGGCTGGGACTCGAACACCGGGGAGCTGTTTTTT.

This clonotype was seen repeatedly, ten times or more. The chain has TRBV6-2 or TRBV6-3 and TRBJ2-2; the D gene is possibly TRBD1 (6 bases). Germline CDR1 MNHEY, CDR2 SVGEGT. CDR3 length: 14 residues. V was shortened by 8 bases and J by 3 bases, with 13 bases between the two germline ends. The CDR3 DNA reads TGTGCCAGCGGAAACAGGGCGGACACCGGGGAGCTGTTTTTT. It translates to CASGNRADTGELFF.

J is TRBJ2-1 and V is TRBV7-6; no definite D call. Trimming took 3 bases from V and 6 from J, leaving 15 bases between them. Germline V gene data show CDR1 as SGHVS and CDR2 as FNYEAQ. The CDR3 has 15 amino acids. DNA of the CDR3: TGTGCCAGCAGCTTGCAGAGCTCGACCGCCAATGAGCAGTTCTTC. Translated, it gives CASSLQSSTANEQFF. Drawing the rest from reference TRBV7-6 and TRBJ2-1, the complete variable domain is GAGVSQSPRYKVTKRGQDVALRCDPISGHVSLYWYRQALGQGPEFLTYFNYEAQQDKSGLPNDRFSAERPEGSISTLTIQRTEQRDSAMYRCASSLQSSTANEQFFGPGTRLTVL.

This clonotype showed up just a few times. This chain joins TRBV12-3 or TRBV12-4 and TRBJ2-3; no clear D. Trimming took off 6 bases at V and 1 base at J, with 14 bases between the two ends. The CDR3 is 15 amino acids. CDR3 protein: CASRRLTSGTDTQYF. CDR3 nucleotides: TGTGCCAGCAGGCGACTCACTTCTGGCACAGATACGCAGTATTTT.

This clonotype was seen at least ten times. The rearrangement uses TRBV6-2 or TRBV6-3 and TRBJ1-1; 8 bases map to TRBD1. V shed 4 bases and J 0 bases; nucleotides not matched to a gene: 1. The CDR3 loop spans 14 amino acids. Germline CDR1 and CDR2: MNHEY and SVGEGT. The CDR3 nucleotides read TGTGCCAGCAGTTGGGACAGGATGAACACTGAAGCTTTCTTT. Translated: CASSWDRMNTEAFF.

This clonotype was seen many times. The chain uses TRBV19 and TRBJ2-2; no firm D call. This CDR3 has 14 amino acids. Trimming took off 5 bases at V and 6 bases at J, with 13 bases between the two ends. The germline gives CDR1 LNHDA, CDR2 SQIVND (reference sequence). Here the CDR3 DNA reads TGTGCCAGTAGTGCCCCCCCCCCGCCCGGGGAGCTGTTTTTT. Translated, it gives CASSAPPPPGELFF.

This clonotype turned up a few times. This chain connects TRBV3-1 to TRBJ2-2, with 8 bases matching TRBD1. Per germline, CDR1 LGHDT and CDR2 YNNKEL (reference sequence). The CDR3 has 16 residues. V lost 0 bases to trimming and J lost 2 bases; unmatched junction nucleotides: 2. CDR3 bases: TGTGCCAGCAGCCAAGAAGGACAGGGAAACACCGGGGAGCTGTTTTTT. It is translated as CASSQEGQGNTGELFF.

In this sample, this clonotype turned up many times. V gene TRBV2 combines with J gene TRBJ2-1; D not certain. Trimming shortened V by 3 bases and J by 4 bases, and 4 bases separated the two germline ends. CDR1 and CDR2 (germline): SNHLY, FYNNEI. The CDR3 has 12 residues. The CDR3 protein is CASSEEYNEQFF. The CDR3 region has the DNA TGTGCCAGCAGTGAGGAGTACAATGAGCAGTTCTTC.

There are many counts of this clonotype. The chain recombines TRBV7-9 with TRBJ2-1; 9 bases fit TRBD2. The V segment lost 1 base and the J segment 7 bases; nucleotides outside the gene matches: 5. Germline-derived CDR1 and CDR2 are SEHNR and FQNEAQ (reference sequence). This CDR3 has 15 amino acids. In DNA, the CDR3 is TGTGCCAGCAGCTTAGGGGCTAGCGGGAAAAATGAGCAGTTCTTC. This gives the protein CASSLGASGKNEQFF.

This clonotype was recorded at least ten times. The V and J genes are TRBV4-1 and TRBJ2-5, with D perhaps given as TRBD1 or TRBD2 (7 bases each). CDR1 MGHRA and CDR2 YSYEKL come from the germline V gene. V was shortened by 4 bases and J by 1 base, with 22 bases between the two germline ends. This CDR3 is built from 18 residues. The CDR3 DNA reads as TGCGCCAGCAGCCTCTCCCCAGCAGGGGGAGGGGGCCAAGAGACCCAGTACTTC. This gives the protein CASSLSPAGGGGQETQYF.

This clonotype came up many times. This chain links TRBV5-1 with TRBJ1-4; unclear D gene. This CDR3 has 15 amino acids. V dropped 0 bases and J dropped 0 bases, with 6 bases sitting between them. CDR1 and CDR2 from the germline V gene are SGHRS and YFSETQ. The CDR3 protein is CASSLEPTTNEKLFF. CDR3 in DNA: TGCGCCAGCAGCTTGGAACCGACAACTAATGAAAAACTGTTTTTT.

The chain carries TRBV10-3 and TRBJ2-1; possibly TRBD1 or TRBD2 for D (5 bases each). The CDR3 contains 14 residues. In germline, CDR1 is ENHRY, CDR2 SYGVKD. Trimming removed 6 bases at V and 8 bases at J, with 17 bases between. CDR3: CAIRTNSRGHEQFF. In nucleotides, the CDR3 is TGTGCCATCAGGACTAACTCCCGGGGCCATGAGCAGTTCTTC.

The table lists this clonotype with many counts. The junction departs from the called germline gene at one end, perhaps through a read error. In DNA, the CDR3 is TGCACCAGCAGCTTAGGGCAGACCTACAATGAGCAGTTCTTC. Translating it yields CTSSLGQTYNEQFF. This chain links TRBV5-1 with TRBJ2-1; no definite D call. Germline CDR1 is SGHRS and CDR2 is YFSETQ. CDR3 size: 14 residues.

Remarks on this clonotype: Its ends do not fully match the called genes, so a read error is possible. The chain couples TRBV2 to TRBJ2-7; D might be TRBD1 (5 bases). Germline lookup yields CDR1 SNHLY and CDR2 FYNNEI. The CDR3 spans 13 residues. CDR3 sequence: CASLNRPSYGQYF. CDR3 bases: TGTGCCAGTCTTAACAGGCCTTCCTACGGGCAGTACTTC. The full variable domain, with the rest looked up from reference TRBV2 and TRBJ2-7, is EPEVTQTPSHQVTQMGQEVILRCVPISNHLYFYWYRQILGQKVEFLVSFYNNEISEKSEIFDDQFSVERPDGSNFTLKIRSTKLEDSAMYFCASLNRPSYGQYFGPGTRLTVT.